The T cell receptor (beta chain) under discussion was sequenced for a study of long-term antiretroviral therapy in people with HIV. Germline values: CDR1 GTSNPN, CDR2 SVGIG (reference sequence). Trimming took off 4 bases at V and 1 base at J, with 13 bases between the two ends. CDR3 length equals 15 residues. The run of the v3.0 immunoSEQ assay was at survey level. Method: immunoSEQ multiplex PCR; TCRdb's copy keeps in-frame clones and lacks some. Of 30,000 to 40,000 clones listed, nearly 90% are singletons. This clone appeared a single time. Its antigen is undetermined. Study conclusions and caveats: Patients on ART gained diversity, which nonetheless stayed below transplant donor controls. Participants lacked recorded data on ART adherence, viral resistance or therapy changes.

This chain connects TRBV30 to TRBJ2-2; no firm D call. This sequence was found in a man aged 18 to 30 with HIV. Sequencing used unsorted PBMCs, obtained 1.1 years after starting antiretroviral therapy. The CDR3 spells CAWTPWTGNTGELFF. The CDR3 DNA follows: TGTGCCTGGACCCCTTGGACGGGGAACACCGGGGAGCTGTTTTTT.